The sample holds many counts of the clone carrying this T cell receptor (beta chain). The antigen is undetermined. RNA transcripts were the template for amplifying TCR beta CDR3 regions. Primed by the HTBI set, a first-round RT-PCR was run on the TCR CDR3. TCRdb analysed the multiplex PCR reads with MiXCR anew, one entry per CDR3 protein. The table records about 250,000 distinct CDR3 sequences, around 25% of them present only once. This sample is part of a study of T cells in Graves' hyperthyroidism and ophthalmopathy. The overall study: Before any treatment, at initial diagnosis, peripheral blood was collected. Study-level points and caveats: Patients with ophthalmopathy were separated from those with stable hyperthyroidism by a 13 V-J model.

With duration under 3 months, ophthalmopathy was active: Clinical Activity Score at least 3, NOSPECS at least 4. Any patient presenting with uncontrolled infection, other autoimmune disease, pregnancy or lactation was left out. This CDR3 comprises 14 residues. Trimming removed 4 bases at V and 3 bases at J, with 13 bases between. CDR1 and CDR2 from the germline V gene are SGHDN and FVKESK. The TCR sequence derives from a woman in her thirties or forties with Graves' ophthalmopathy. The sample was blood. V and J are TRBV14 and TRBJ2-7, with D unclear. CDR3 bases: TGTGCCAGCAGCCTAACAGATTATCTCTACGAGCAGTACTTC. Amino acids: CASSLTDYLYEQYF.